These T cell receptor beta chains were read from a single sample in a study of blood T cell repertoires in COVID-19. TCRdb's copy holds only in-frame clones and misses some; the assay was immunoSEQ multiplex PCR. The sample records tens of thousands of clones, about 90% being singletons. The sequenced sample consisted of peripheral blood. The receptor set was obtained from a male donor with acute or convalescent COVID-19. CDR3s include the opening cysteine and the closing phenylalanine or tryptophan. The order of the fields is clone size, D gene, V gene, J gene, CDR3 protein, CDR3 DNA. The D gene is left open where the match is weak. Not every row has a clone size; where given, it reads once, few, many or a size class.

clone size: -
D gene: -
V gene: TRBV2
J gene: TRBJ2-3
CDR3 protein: CASSDRQTSTDTQYF
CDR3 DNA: TGTGCCAGCAGTGACCGACAGACCAGCACAGATACGCAGTATTTT

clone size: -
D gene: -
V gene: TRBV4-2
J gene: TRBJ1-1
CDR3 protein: CASSQIQGVGTEAFF
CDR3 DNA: TGTGCCAGCAGCCAAATACAGGGTGTCGGCACTGAAGCTTTCTTT

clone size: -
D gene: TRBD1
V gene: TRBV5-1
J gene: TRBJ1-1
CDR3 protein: CASSGGQGVTEAFF
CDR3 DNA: TGCGCCAGCAGCGGGGGACAGGGAGTCACTGAAGCTTTCTTT

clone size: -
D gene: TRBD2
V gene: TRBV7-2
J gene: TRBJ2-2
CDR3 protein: CASSPTSGYTGELFF
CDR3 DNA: TGTGCCAGCAGCCCGACTAGCGGATACACCGGGGAGCTGTTTTTT

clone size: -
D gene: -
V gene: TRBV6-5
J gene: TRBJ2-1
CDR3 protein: CASSRGSSYNEQFF
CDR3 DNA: TGTGCCAGCAGTAGGGGTAGCTCCTACAATGAGCAGTTCTTC

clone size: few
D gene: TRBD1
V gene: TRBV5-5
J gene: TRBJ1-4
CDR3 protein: CASSSDRVEGKLFF
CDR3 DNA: TGTGCCAGCAGTAGCGACAGGGTCGAGGGAAAACTGTTTTTT

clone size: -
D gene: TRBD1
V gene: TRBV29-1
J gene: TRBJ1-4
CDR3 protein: CSAQGAPYEKLFF
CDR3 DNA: TGCAGCGCTCAGGGGGCGCCTTATGAAAAACTGTTTTTT

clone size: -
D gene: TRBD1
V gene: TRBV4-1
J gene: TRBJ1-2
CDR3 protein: CASSLGQGVRGYTF
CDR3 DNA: TGCGCCAGCAGCCTGGGACAGGGTGTAAGGGGCTACACCTTC

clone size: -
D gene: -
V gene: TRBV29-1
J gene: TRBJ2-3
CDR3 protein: CSVTSGWGSTDTQYF
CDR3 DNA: TGCAGCGTTACCTCGGGATGGGGTAGCACAGATACGCAGTATTTT

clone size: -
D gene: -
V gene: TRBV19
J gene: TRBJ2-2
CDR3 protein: CASKRADGRFGELFF
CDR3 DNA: TGTGCCAGTAAGAGGGCGGACGGACGATTCGGGGAGCTGTTTTTT

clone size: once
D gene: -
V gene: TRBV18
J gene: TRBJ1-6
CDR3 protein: CASSPEGVTYNSPLHF
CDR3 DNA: TGTGCCAGCTCACCCGAAGGGGTCACCTATAATTCACCCCTCCACTTT

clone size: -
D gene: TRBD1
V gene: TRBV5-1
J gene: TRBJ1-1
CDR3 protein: CASSLTGVNTEAFF
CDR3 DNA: TGCGCCAGCAGCTTAACAGGGGTGAACACTGAAGCTTTCTTT

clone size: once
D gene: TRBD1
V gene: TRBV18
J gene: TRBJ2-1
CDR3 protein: CASSRGQGLGEQFF
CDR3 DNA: TGTGCCAGCTCTCGTGGACAGGGGCTCGGTGAGCAGTTCTTC

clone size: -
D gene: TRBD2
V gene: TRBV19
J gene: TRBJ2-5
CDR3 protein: CASSTPPGGSQETQYF
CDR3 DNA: TGTGCCAGTAGCACCCCTCCGGGGGGGTCCCAAGAGACCCAGTACTTC

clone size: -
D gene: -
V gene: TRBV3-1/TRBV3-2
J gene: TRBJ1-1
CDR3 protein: CASSQRGRDTEAFF
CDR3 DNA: TGTGCCAGCAGCCAACGAGGCAGGGACACTGAAGCTTTCTTT

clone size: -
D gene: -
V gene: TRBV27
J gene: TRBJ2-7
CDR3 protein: CASSSSWRSSYEQYF
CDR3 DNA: TGTGCCAGCAGTTCGTCCTGGAGGAGCTCCTACGAGCAGTACTTC

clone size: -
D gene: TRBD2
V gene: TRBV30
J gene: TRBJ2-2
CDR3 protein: CASGLAGNTGELFF
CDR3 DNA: TGTGCCTCGGGACTAGCGGGCAACACCGGGGAGCTGTTTTTT

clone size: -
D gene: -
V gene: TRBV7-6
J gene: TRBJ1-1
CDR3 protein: CASSLGPGPLTEAFF
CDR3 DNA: TGTGCCAGCAGCTTGGGCCCAGGGCCCCTCACTGAAGCTTTCTTT

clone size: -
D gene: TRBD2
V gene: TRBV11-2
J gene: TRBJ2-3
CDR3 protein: CASSFGGLAGYKSTDTQYF
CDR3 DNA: TGTGCCAGCAGCTTCGGAGGACTAGCGGGGTACAAGAGCACAGATACGCAGTATTTT

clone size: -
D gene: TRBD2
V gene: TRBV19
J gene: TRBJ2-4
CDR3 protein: CASSTTSGGAKAKNIQYF
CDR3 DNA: TGTGCCAGTAGTACGACTAGCGGGGGGGCTAAGGCCAAAAACATTCAGTACTTC

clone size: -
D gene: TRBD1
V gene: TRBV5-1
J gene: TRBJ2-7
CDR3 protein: CASSVPGTGPSSYEQYF
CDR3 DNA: TGCGCCAGCAGCGTGCCCGGGACAGGGCCCAGCTCCTACGAGCAGTACTTC

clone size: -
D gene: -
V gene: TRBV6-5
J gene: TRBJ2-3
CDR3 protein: CASAAGSDTQYF
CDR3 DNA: TGTGCCAGCGCGGCGGGATCAGATACGCAGTATTTT

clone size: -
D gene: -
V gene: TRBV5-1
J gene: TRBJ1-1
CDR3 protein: CASSLQENTEAFF
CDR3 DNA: TGCGCCAGCAGCCTACAGGAGAACACTGAAGCTTTCTTT

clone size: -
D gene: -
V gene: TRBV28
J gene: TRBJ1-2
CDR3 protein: CASSFQNRGYTF
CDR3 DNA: TGTGCCAGCAGTTTTCAGAATCGCGGCTACACCTTC

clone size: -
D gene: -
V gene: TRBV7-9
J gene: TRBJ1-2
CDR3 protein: CASSLIPANYGYTF
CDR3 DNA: TGTGCCAGCAGCTTAATTCCGGCTAACTATGGCTACACCTTC

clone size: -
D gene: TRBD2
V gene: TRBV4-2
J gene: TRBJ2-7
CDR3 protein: CASSQLRDYSYEQYF
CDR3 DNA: TGTGCCAGCAGCCAACTCCGGGACTACTCCTACGAGCAGTACTTC

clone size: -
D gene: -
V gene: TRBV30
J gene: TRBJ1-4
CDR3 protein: CAWSWLGRVGNEKLFF
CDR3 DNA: TGTGCCTGGAGTTGGCTGGGGAGGGTAGGTAATGAAAAACTGTTTTTT

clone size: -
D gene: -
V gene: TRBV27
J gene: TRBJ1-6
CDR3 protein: CASSPRTGSAYNSPLHF
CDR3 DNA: TGTGCCAGCAGTCCTCGTACAGGGAGCGCCTATAATTCACCCCTCCACTTT